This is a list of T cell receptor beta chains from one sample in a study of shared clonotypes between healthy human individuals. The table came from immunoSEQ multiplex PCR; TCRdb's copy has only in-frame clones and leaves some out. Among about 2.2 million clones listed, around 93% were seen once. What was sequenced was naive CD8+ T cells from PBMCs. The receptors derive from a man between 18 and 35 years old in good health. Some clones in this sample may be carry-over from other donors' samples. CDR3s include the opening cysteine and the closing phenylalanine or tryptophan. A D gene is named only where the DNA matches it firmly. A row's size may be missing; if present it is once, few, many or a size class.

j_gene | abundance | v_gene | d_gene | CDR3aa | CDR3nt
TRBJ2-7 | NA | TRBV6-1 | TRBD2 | CASRPVGGSFYEQYF | TGTGCCAGCAGGCCCGTAGGCGGGAGTTTCTACGAGCAGTACTTC
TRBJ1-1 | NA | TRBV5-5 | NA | CASSGGARERGTEAFF | TGTGCCAGCAGCGGAGGGGCGCGTGAGAGGGGAACTGAAGCTTTCTTT
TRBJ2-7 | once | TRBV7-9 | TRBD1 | CASSPRDSSFYEQYF | TGTGCCAGCAGCCCAAGGGACAGTAGTTTCTACGAGCAGTACTTC
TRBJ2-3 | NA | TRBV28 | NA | CASSSPRRAETDTQYF | TGTGCCAGCAGTTCCCCCAGGAGAGCGGAGACAGATACGCAGTATTTT
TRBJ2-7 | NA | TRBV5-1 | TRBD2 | CASSRRSGNEQYF | TGCGCCAGCAGCCGCCGTAGCGGGAACGAGCAGTACTTC
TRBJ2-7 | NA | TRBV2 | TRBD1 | CASIRGLTVYEQYF | TGTGCCAGCATCAGGGGGCTTACCGTCTACGAGCAGTACTTC
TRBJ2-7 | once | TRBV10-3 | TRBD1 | CAISDRDRVVYEQYF | TGTGCCATCAGTGACCGGGACAGGGTGGTGTACGAGCAGTACTTC
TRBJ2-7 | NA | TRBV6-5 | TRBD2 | CASSQGLAGPYEQYF | TGTGCCAGCAGTCAGGGACTAGCCGGTCCTTACGAGCAGTACTTC
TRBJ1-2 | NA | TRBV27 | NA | CASSPGRGNYGYTF | TGTGCCAGCAGTCCAGGACGAGGGAACTATGGCTACACCTTC
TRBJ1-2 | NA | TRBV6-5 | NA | CASSYRGIYGYTF | TGTGCCAGCAGTTATCGGGGGATCTATGGCTACACCTTC
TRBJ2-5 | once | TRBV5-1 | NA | CASSLGVGETQYF | TGCGCCAGCAGCTTGGGGGTGGGAGAGACCCAGTACTTC
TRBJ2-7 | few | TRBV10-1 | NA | CASSGSARDGHYEQYF | TGCGCCAGCAGTGGTTCCGCCCGGGACGGGCACTACGAGCAGTACTTC
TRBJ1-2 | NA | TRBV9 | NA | CASSPGSWQGDGYTF | TGTGCCAGCAGCCCCGGGAGTTGGCAGGGTGATGGCTACACCTTC
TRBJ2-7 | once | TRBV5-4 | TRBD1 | CASSDGQGKYEQYF | TGTGCCAGCAGCGACGGACAGGGGAAATACGAGCAGTACTTC
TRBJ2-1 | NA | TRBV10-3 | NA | CATGPGVQDEQFF | TGTGCCACCGGGCCAGGGGTGCAGGATGAGCAGTTCTTC
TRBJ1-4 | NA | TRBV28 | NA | CASAQKNEKLFF | TGTGCCAGCGCCCAGAAGAATGAAAAACTGTTTTTT
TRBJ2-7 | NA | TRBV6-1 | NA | CASSDSFYEQYF | TGTGCCAGCAGTGACTCATTCTACGAGCAGTACTTC